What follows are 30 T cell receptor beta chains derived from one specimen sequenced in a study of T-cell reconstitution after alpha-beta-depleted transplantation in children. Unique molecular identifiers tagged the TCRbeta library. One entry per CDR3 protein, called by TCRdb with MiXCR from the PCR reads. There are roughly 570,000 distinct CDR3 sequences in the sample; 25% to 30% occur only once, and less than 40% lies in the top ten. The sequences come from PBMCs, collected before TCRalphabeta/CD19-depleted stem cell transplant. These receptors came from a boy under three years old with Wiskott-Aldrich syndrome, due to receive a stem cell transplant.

Written as DNA, the CDR3 is TGTGCCAGCAGTTTTTTTTCCTACAATGAGCAGTTCTTC. It encodes CASSFFSYNEQFF. This chain links TRBV12-3 or TRBV12-4 with TRBJ2-1; no clear D. The CDR3 has 13 amino acids. V was trimmed by 3 bases and J by 1 base, leaving 4 bases between them.

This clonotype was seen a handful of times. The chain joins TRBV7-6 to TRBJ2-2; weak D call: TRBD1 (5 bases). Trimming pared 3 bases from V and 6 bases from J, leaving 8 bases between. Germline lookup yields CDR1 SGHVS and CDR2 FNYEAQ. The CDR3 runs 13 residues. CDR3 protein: CASSFSGPGELFF. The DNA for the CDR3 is TGTGCCAGCAGCTTTTCAGGGCCCGGGGAGCTGTTTTTT.

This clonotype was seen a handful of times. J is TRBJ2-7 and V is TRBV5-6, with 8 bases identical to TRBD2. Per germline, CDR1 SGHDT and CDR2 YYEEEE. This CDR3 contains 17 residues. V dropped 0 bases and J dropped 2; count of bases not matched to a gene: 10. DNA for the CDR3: TGTGCCAGCAGCTTGGGAAGCGGGAGACGAATAACCTACGAGCAGTACTTC. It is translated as CASSLGSGRRITYEQYF.

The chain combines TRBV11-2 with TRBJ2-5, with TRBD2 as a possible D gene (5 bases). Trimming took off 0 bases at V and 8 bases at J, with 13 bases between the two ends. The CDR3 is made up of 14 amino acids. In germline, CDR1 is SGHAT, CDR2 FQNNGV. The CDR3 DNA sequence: TGTGCCAGCAGCTTAGATCGGCTGGGAGAAACCCAGTACTTC. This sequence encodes CASSLDRLGETQYF.

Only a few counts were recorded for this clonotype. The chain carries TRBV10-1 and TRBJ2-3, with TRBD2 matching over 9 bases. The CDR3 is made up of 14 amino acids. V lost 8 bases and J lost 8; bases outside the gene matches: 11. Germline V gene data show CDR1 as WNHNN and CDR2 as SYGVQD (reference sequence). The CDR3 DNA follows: TGCGCCAGCTCCGGCGGGAGGGCCGGTATTACGCAGTATTTT. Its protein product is CASSGGRAGITQYF.

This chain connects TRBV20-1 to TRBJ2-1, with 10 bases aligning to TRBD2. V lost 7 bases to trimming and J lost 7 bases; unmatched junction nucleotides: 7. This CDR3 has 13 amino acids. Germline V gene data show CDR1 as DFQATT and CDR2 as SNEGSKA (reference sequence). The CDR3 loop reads CSVPASGRNEQFF. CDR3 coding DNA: TGCAGTGTCCCGGCTAGCGGGAGAAATGAGCAGTTCTTC.

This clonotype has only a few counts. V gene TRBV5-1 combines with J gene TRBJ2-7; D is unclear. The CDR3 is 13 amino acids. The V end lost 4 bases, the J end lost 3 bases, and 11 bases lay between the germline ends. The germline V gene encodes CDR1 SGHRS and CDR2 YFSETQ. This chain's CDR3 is CASSPRHGYEQYF. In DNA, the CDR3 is TGCGCCAGCAGCCCCAGACACGGCTACGAGCAGTACTTC.

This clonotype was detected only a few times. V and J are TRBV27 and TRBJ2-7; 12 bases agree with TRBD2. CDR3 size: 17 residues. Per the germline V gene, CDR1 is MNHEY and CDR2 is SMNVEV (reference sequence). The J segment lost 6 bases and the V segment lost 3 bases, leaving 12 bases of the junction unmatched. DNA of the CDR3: TGTGCCAGCAGTTTCACAACCCGACTAGCGGGAGCGGTCGAGCAGTACTTC. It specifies CASSFTTRLAGAVEQYF.

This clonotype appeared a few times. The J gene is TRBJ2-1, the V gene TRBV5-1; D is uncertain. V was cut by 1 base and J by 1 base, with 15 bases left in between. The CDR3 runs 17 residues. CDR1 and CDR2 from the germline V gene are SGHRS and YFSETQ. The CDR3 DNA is TGCGCCAGCAGCTTGCTCCAGGTAGTTCGGTCCTACAATGAGCAGTTCTTC. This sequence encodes CASSLLQVVRSYNEQFF.

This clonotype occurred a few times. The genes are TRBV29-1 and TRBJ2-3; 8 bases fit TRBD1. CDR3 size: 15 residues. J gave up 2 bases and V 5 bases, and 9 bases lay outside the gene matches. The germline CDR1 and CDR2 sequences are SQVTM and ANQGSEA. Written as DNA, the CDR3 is TGCAGCGTTCAGCGACGGGACAGGATCACAGATACGCAGTATTTT. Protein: CSVQRRDRITDTQYF.

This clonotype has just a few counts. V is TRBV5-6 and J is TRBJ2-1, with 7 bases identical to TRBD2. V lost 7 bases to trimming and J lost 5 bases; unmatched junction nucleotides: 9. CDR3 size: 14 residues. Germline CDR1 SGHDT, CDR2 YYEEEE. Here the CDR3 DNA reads TGTGCCAGCTCAGTGTCCGGGACTAACAATGAGCAGTTCTTC. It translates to CASSVSGTNNEQFF.

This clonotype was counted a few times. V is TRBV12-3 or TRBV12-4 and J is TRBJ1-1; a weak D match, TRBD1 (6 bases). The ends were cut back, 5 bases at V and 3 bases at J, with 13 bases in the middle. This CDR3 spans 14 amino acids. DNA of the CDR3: TGTGCCAGCAGTACAACAGGGTTTTACACTGAAGCTTTCTTT. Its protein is CASSTTGFYTEAFF.

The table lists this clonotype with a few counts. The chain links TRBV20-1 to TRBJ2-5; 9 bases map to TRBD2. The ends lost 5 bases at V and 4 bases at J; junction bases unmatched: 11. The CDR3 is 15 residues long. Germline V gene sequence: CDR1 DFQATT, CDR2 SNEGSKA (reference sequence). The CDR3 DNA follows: TGCAGTGCTTCACCGGGTAGCGGGAGTACAGAGACCCAGTACTTC. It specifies CSASPGSGSTETQYF.

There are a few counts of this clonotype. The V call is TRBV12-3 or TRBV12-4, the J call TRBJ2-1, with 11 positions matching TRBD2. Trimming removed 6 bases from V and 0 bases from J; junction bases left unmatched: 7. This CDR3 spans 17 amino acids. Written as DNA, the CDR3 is TGTGCCAGCAGACCACTAGCGGGGGTCTTCTCCTACAATGAGCAGTTCTTC. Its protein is CASRPLAGVFSYNEQFF.

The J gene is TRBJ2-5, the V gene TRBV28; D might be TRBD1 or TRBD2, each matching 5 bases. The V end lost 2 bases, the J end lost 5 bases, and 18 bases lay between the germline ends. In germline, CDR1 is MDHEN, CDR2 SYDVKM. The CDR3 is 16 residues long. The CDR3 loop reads CASSLHGRGWGETQYF. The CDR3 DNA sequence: TGTGCCAGCAGTTTACATGGGCGCGGGTGGGGGGAGACCCAGTACTTC.

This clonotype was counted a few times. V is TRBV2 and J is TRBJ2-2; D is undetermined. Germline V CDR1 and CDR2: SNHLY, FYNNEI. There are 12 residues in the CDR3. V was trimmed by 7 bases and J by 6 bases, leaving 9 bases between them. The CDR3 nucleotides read TGTGCCAGCATGGTCTACCCCGGGGAGCTGTTTTTT. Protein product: CASMVYPGELFF.

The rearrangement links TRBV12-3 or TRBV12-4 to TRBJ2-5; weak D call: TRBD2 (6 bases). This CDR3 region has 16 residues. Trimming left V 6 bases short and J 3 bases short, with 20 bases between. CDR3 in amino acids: CASSRDGSGEEETQYF. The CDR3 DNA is TGTGCCAGCAGCCGGGATGGTAGCGGAGAAGAAGAGACCCAGTACTTC.

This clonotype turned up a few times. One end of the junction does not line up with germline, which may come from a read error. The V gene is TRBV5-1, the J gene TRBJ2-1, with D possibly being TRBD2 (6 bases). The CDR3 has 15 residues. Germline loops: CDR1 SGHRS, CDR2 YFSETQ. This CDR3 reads CASSLGGMAYNEQFF. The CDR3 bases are TGCGCCAGCAGTTTGGGGGGTATGGCCTACAATGAGCAGTTCTTC.

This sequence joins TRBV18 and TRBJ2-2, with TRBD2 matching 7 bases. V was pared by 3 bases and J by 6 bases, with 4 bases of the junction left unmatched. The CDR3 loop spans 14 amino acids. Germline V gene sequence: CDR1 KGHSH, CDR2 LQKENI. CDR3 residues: CASSPLRESGELFF. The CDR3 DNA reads TGTGCCAGCTCACCTTTGCGGGAGTCCGGGGAGCTGTTTTTT. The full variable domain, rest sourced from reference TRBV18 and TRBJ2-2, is NAGVMQNPRHLVRRRGQEARLRCSPMKGHSHVYWYRQLPEEGLKFMVYLQKENIIDESGMPKERFSAEFPKEGPSILRIQQVVRGDSAAYFCASSPLRESGELFFGEGSRLTVL.

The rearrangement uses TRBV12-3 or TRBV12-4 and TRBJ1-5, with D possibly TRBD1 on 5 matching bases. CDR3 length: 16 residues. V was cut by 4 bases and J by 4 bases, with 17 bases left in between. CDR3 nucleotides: TGTGCCAGCAGTTCAGGGAGGGCAGTTTTTAATCAGCCCCAGCATTTT. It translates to CASSSGRAVFNQPQHF.

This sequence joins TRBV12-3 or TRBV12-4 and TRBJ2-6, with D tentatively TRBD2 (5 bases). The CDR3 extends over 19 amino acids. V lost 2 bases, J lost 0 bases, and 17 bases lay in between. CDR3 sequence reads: CASSLREQGFGSGANVLTF. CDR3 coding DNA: TGTGCCAGCAGTTTACGGGAACAAGGATTCGGCTCTGGGGCCAACGTCCTGACTTTC.

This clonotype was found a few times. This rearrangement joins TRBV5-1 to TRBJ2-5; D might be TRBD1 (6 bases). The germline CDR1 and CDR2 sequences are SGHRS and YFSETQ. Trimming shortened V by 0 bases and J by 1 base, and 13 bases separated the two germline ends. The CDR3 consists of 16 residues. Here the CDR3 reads CASSLEATGLQETQYF. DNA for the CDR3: TGCGCCAGCAGCTTGGAGGCGACAGGCCTCCAAGAGACCCAGTACTTC.

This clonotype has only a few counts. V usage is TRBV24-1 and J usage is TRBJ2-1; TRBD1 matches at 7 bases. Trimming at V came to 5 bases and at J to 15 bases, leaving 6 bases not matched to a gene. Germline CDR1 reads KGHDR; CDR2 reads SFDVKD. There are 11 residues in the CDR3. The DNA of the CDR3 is TGTGCCACCAGTGTGACAGGGAAGCTGTTCTTC. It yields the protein CATSVTGKLFF.

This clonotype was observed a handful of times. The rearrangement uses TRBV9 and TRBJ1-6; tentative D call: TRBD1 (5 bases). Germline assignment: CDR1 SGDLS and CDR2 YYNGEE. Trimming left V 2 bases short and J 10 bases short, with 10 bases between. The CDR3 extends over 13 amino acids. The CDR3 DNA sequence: TGTGCCAGCAGCGTCAGGGTTGGATCACCCCTCCACTTT. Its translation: CASSVRVGSPLHF.

The DNA of the CDR3 is TGTGCCAGCAGCCCTGGGACGAACACCGGGGAGCTGTTTTTT. Translation: CASSPGTNTGELFF. This rearrangement joins TRBV7-9 to TRBJ2-2; the D is unclear. The V gene's germline CDR1 is SEHNR and CDR2 FQNEAQ (reference sequence). V shed 5 bases and J shed 0 bases, with 7 bases lying between them. The CDR3 has 14 residues.

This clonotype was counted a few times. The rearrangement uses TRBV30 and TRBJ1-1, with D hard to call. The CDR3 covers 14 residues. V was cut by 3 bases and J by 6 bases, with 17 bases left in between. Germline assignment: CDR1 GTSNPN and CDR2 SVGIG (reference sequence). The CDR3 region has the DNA TGTGCCTGGAGGGGCCCTCAAGGGTTGCCTGAAGCTTTCTTT. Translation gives CAWRGPQGLPEAFF. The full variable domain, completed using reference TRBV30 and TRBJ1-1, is SQTIHQWPATLVQPVGSPLSLECTVEGTSNPNLYWYRQAAGRGLQLLFYSVGIGQISSEVPQNLSASRPQDRQFILSSKKLLLSDSGFYLCAWRGPQGLPEAFFGQGTRLTVV.

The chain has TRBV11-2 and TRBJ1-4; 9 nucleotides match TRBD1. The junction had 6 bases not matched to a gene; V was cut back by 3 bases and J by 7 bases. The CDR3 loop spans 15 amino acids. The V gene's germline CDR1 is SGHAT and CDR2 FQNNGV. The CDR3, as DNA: TGTGCCAGCAGCTTTCCGGGACAGGGTGTTGAAAAACTGTTTTTT. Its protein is CASSFPGQGVEKLFF. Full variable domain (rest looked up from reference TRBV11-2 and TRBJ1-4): EAGVAQSPRYKIIEKRQSVAFWCNPISGHATLYWYQQILGQGPKLLIQFQNNGVVDDSQLPKDRFSAERLKGVDSTLKIQPAKLEDSAVYLCASSFPGQGVEKLFFGSGTQLSVL.

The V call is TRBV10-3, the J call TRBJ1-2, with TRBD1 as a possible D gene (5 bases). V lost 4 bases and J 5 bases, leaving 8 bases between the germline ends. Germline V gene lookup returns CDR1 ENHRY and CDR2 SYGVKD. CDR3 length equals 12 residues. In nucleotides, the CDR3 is TGTGCCATCAGTGGCGGGGGATATGGCTACACCTTC. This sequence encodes CAISGGGYGYTF.

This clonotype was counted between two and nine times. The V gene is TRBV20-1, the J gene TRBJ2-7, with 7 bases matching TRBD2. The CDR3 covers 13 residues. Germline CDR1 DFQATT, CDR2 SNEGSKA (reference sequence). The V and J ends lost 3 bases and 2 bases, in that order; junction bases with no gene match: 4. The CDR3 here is CSASRGSTYEQYF. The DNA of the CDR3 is TGCAGTGCTAGTCGCGGGAGTACCTACGAGCAGTACTTC.

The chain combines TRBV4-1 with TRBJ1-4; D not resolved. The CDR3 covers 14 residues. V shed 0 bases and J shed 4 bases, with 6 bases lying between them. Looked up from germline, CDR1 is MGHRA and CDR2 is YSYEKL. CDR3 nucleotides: TGCGCCAGCAGCCAAGATAGGAGTAATGAAAAACTGTTTTTT. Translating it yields CASSQDRSNEKLFF.